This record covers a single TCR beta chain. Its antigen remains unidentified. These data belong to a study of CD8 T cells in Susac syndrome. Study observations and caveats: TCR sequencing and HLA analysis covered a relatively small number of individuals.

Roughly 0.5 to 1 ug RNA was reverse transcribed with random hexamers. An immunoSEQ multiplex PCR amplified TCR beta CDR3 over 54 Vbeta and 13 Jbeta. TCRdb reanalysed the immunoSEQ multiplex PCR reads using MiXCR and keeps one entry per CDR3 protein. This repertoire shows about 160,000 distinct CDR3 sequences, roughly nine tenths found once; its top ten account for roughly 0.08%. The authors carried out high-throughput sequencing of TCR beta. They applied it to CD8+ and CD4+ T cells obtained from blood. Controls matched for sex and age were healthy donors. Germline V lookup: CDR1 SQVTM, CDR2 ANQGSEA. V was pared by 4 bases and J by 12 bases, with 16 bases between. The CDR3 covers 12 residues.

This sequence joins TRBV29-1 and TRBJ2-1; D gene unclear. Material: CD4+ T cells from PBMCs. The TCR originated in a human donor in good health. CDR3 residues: CSVVAHRRSQFF. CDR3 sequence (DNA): TGCAGCGTTGTTGCCCATAGACGTTCGCAGTTCTTC.